The 5 T cell receptor beta chains below were found in one sample sequenced in a study of CD8+CD57+ T cells in acquired aplastic anemia. CDR3 and TCR beta VDJ profiling relied on a genomic DNA template. In TCRdb, the reads were re-called with MiXCR into one record per CDR3 protein. Altogether roughly 300,000 distinct CDR3 sequences are present, about 56% being singletons, with the ten largest covering roughly 8%. Sequencing was performed on sorted CD4+, CD8+, or CD8+CD57+ T cells (not recorded which) from PBMCs. The origin of the receptors is a human donor with severe aplastic anemia or a healthy control (not recorded which).

This clonotype has ten or more counts. This chain uses TRBV12-3 or TRBV12-4 with TRBJ2-1; 8 bases map to TRBD2. Unmatched junction bases numbered 11, after V lost 11 bases and J lost 8 bases. The CDR3 consists of 13 residues. The CDR3 DNA sequence: TGTGCCGGAACCCGGGGGGGATCGCATGAGCAGTTCTTC. It codes for CAGTRGGSHEQFF.

This chain connects TRBV7-7 to TRBJ2-3; 9 bases fit TRBD2. This CDR3 is 16 amino acids long. Trimming at V came to 1 base and at J to 1 base, leaving 3 bases not matched to a gene. Germline V gives CDR1 SSHAT, CDR2 FNYEAQ (reference sequence). CDR3 amino acids: CASSLGAGGRTDTQYF. The CDR3 nucleotides are TGTGCCAGCAGCTTAGGCGCGGGGGGGCGCACAGATACGCAGTATTTT.

Note on this clonotype: A clone one base away is much larger, so this may be a read error. As the CDR3 is not closed by the conserved phenylalanine or tryptophan, this likely results from a read error. The CDR3 DNA is TGTGCCAGCAGTTTCCCCCGCGGTGGGGGATTGTCGGGGGAGCAGTACCTC. It yields the protein CASSFPRGGGLSGEQYL. The rearrangement uses TRBV7-2 and TRBJ2-7, with D perhaps matching TRBD1 or TRBD2 (5 bases each). CDR1 and CDR2 (germline): SGHTA, FQGNSA. The CDR3 has 17 residues. V dropped 6 bases and J dropped 7 bases, with 28 bases sitting between them.

The V call is TRBV7-8, the J call TRBJ2-3; 11 bases fit TRBD1. V was clipped by 4 bases and J by 4 bases; unmatched bases: 13. This CDR3 contains 18 residues. Germline CDR1 SGHVS, CDR2 FQNEAQ. The CDR3 nucleotides are TGTGCCAGCAGCTCTAGGCGGGACCAGGACAGGGGGCCAGATACGCAGTATTTT. Translated: CASSSRRDQDRGPDTQYF.

This clonotype was picked up one time. This rearrangement joins TRBV7-2 to TRBJ2-1; D gene unclear. V was cut by 1 base and J by 15 bases, with 13 bases left in between. The CDR3 extends over 12 amino acids. Germline V gives CDR1 SGHTA, CDR2 FQGNSA. CDR3 bases: TGTGCCAGCAGCTTAGTTACGGATGATCTGTTCTTC. Translating gives CASSLVTDDLFF.